The 3 T cell receptor beta chains listed next were all sequenced from one sample in a study of shared clonotypes between healthy human individuals. Using immunoSEQ multiplex PCR, the repertoire was profiled, and TCRdb retains in-frame clones only, with some absent. The sample lists a few million clones; approximately 95% were seen once. Sequencing was performed on naive CD4+ T cells from PBMCs. Stated subset: CD45RA+ positively selected. These receptors were obtained from a man between 18 and 29 years old in good health. Some clones in this sample may be carry-over from other donors' samples.

This clone has just one count. The same CDR3 arises from other DNA sequences in this sample as well. The V gene is TRBV9, the J gene TRBJ2-7; D gene ambiguous. The length of the CDR3 is 14 residues. Deletions cut 0 bases from V and 3 bases from J, with 10 bases between. Germline CDR1 SGDLS, CDR2 YYNGEE. CDR3 sequence (DNA): TGTGCCAGCAGCGTAGGAGCCGTCGGCTACGAGCAGTACTTC. This encodes CASSVGAVGYEQYF.

For this clone: Other nucleotide sequences in the sample specify the same CDR3. The V gene is TRBV7-3, the J gene TRBJ2-2, with 8 bases lining up with TRBD1. V trimming: 5 bases; J trimming: 6 bases; junction bases outside the gene matches: 8. CDR3 length: 15 residues. Germline values: CDR1 SGHTA, CDR2 FQGTGA. CDR3 nucleotides: TGTGCCAGCAGCCTCGGACAGGGAAGGGCCGGGGAGCTGTTTTTT. The encoded protein is CASSLGQGRAGELFF.

V and J are TRBV30 and TRBJ2-1; 12 nucleotides match TRBD2. CDR3 size: 17 residues. Germline CDR1 and CDR2: GTSNPN and SVGIG (reference sequence). V lost 2 bases to trimming and J lost 4 bases; unmatched junction nucleotides: 9. The CDR3 protein is CAWSPRLAGEKYNEQFF. For the CDR3, the DNA is TGTGCCTGGAGTCCCAGACTAGCGGGGGAAAAGTACAATGAGCAGTTCTTC. Supplemented by reference TRBV30 and TRBJ2-1, the full variable domain reads SQTIHQWPATLVQPVGSPLSLECTVEGTSNPNLYWYRQAAGRGLQLLFYSVGIGQISSEVPQNLSASRPQDRQFILSSKKLLLSDSGFYLCAWSPRLAGEKYNEQFFGPGTRLTVL.